This T cell receptor (beta chain) was observed in a study of blood T cell repertoires in COVID-19. Overall study context: COVID-19 samples from acute and convalescent phases originated in the United States, Italy and Spain.

The V gene lost 1 base and the J gene lost 9 bases, with 19 bases spanning the gap. The germline CDR1 and CDR2 sequences are SEHNR and FQNEAQ (reference sequence). The CDR3 length is 16 residues. Per the authors' pipeline: Reference gene primer amplification gave nucleated cell count estimates. Repertoires were generated with immunoSEQ multiplex PCR, while TCRdb's copy carries only in-frame clones and drops some. V, J and clone size reflect that table, while D and trimming were determined from the DNA. The sample contains around 170,000 clones, about 86% of which appear only once. Sequencing input: peripheral blood. The sequence derives from a man aged 25 to 40 with active or convalescent COVID-19. The chain carries TRBV7-9 and TRBJ2-1; the D gene is possibly TRBD2 (6 bases). The CDR3 DNA reads as TGTGCCAGCAGCTTAGATGGAGGGCTAGTCTCACGTGAGCAGTTCTTC. Amino acids: CASSLDGGLVSREQFF. Supplemented by reference TRBV7-9 and TRBJ2-1, the full variable domain reads DTGVSQNPRHKITKRGQNVTFRCDPISEHNRLYWYRQTLGQGPEFLTYFQNEAQLEKSRLLSDRFSAERPKGSFSTLEIQRTEQGDSAMYLCASSLDGGLVSREQFFGPGTRLTVL.